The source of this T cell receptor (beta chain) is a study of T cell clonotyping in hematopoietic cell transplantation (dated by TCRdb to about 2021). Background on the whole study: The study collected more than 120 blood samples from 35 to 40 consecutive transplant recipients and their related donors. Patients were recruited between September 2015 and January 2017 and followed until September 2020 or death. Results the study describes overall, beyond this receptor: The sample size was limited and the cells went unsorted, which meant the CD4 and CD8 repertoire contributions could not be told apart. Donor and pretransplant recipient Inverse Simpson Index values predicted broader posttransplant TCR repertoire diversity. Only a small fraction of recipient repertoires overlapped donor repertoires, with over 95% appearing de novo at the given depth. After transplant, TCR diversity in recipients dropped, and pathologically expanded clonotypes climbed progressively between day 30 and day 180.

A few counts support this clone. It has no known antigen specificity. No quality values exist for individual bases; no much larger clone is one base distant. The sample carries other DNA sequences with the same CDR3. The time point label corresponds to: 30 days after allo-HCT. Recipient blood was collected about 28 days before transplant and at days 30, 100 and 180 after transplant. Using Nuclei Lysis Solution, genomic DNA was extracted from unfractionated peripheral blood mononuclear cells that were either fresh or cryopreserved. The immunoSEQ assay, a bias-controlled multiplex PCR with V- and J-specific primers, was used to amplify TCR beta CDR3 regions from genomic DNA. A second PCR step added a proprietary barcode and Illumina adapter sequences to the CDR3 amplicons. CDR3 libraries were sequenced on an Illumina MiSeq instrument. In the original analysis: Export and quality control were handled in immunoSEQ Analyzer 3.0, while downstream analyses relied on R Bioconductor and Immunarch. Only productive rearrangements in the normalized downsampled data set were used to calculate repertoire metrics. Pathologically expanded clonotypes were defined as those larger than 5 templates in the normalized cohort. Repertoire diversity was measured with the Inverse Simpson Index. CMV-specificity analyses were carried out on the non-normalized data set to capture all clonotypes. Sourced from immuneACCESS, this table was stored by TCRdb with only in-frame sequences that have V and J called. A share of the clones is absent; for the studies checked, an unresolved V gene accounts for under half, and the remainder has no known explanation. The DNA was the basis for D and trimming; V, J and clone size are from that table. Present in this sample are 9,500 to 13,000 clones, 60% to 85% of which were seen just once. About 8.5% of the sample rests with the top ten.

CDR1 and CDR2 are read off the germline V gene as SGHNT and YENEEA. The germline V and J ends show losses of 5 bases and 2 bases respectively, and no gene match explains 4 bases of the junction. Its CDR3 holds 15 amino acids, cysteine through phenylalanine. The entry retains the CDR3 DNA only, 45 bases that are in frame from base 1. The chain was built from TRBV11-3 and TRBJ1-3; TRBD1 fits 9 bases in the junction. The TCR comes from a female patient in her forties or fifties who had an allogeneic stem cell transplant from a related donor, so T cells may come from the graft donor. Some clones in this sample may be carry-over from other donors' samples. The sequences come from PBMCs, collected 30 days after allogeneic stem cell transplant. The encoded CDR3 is CASSPGQGPGNTIYF. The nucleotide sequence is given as TGTGCCAGCAGCCCGGGACAGGGCCCTGGAAACACCATATATTTT.